Sequencing of this T cell receptor (beta chain) was carried out in a study of T cell repertoires in cytomegalovirus infection. For the study at large: Based on public TCR beta signatures, there were indications of CMV infection and of a matching HLA type.

The study, taken as a whole, reports: The cumulative frequency of public TCR beta families identified carriers of CMV plus the relevant HLA. Dominating the ex vivo response were HLA-C-restricted CMV-specific TCR beta clonotypes.

The CDR3 is made up of 14 amino acids. Trimming took 6 bases from V and 11 from J, leaving 22 bases between them. CDR1 MNHNY and CDR2 SVGAGI come from the germline V gene (reference sequence). In its sample, this clonotype was seen a few times. Its antigen is unknown. TCRdb processed the reads anew with MiXCR; each CDR3 protein has one entry. The sample records around 100,000 distinct CDR3 sequences, roughly 39% being singletons. The material sequenced was CD8+ T cells from cultured PBMCs, taken from culture after CMV antigen stimulation. The chain joins TRBV6-6 to TRBJ1-1; D might be TRBD1 (5 bases). The sequence derives from a human donor in good health (CMV status not recorded). Some clones in this sample may be carry-over from other donors' samples. CDR3 protein: CASRDYFTGLGAFF. CDR3 in DNA: TGTGCCAGCAGGGATTACTTTACGGGACTCGGGGCTTTCTTT.